This T cell receptor (beta chain) derives from a study of T cells in Graves' hyperthyroidism and ophthalmopathy. Study-level background: Peripheral blood draws took place at initial diagnosis, ahead of any treatment. Study-wide findings and caveats: Expanded thyroid clonotypes (above 0.001) were mostly also found in blood.

Diagnosing involved the use of clinical symptoms, serum thyroxine and TRAb, thyroid ultrasound and orbital computed tomography. TCR beta CDR3 region amplification was performed from RNA transcripts. When the TCR CDR3 underwent first-round RT-PCR, the HTBI primer set was used. TCRdb recomputed calls from the multiplex PCR reads with MiXCR, one row per CDR3 protein. The sample has around 280,000 distinct CDR3 sequences, roughly 15% seen once; the top ten hold more than 7.5%. This CDR3 spans 15 amino acids. The V end lost 0 bases, the J end lost 6 bases, and 10 bases lay between the germline ends. The germline gives CDR1 SGHRS, CDR2 YFSETQ. This clonotype was found many times. The antigen remains unidentified.

This receptor was identified in a woman in her thirties with Graves' hyperthyroidism that later progressed to Graves' ophthalmopathy. The sample taken for sequencing was blood. The chain carries TRBV5-1 and TRBJ1-6; D gene unclear. The DNA of the CDR3 is TGCGCCAGCAGCTTGGATGGGCAGGCTAATTCACCCCTCCACTTT. Its translation is CASSLDGQANSPLHF.